This TCR beta chain came from a study of beta chain features in type 1 diabetes. Regarding this clone: What it binds is not known.

Study-wide points: Relative to healthy donors, patients appeared to have naive, central memory and Treg TCRB repertoires that were more similar.

As every portion of the isolated RNA was reverse transcribed, the sequencing read expressed TCRB transcripts. Produced via immunoSEQ multiplex PCR; TCRdb's table is partial and in-frame only. The table records about 330,000 clones, roughly 11% of them present only once. CDR1 and CDR2 from the germline V gene are SGHRS and YFSETQ. CDR3 length: 15 amino acids. Trimming cost V 1 base and J 4 bases, with 14 bases left between them. This TCR was sampled from a woman younger than 45 in good health. Sequencing was carried out using naive CD4+ T cells from blood. The rearrangement joins TRBV5-1 to TRBJ1-1, with TRBD1 as a possible D gene (5 bases). The CDR3 loop is CASSLIAGEGTEAFF. As DNA, the CDR3 is TGCGCCAGCAGCTTGATCGCGGGGGAAGGCACTGAAGCTTTCTTT. Based on the CDR3 plus reference TRBV5-1 and TRBJ1-1, the full variable domain is KAGVTQTPRYLIKTRGQQVTLSCSPISGHRSVSWYQQTPGQGLQFLFEYFSETQRNKGNFPGRFSGRQFSNSRSEMNVSTLELGDSALYLCASSLIAGEGTEAFFGQGTRLTVV.